Only a few counts were recorded for the clone carrying this TCR beta chain. What it binds is not known. TCRdb used MiXCR to reprocess the RT-PCR reads, holding one entry per CDR3 protein. The table shows hundreds of thousands of distinct CDR3 sequences, with 6% to 9% occurring only once. This sample is drawn from a study of response to subunit inactivated influenza vaccine. General observations from the study: The authors proposed limited new T cell recruitment per seasonal influenza vaccination.

The clonotype originates from a man between 50 and 70 years old who received an inactivated influenza vaccine. The input for sequencing was PBMCs from blood, taken around 25 months after vaccination.

CDR3 amino acids: CASSFKAGDGYTF. The DNA for the CDR3 is TGTGCCAGCAGTTTCAAGGCAGGGGATGGCTACACCTTC. This rearrangement joins TRBV12-3 or TRBV12-4 to TRBJ1-2; tentatively, D is TRBD1 (6 bases). CDR3 size: 13 residues. V lost 3 bases to trimming and J lost 6 bases, with 11 bases between them.